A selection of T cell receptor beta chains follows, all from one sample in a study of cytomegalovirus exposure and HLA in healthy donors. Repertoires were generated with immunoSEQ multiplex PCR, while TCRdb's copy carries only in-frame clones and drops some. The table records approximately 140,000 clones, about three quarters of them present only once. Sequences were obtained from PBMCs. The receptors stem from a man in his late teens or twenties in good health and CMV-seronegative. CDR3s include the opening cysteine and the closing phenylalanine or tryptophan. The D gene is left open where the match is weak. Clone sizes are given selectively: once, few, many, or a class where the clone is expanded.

CASSLAPGIVNEQFF	TGCGCCAGCAGCTTAGCCCCGGGGATAGTGAATGAGCAGTTCTTC	NA	TRBJ2-1	NA	TRBV5-1
CASRSVESYEQYF	TGTGCCAGCAGGAGCGTGGAAAGCTACGAGCAGTACTTC	once	TRBJ2-7	NA	TRBV28
CASSITGTTGNTIYF	TGTGCCAGTAGTATAACAGGGACTACTGGAAACACCATATATTTT	NA	TRBJ1-3	NA	TRBV19
CASSPGSSSGNTIYF	TGTGCCAGCTCACCAGGTAGTAGCTCTGGAAACACCATATATTTT	few	TRBJ1-3	NA	TRBV18
CASTSGGGPYEQYF	TGTGCCAGCACTAGCGGGGGCGGTCCCTACGAGCAGTACTTC	once	TRBJ2-7	TRBD2	TRBV27
CASSLGQGDWTEAFF	TGTGCCAGCAGCTTGGGACAGGGAGATTGGACTGAAGCTTTCTTT	NA	TRBJ1-1	TRBD1	TRBV5-8
CASSENQGLYGYTF	TGTGCCAGTAGTGAAAATCAGGGGTTGTATGGCTACACCTTC	NA	TRBJ1-2	NA	TRBV19
CASSSGLSSYNEQFF	TGTGCCAGCAGTTCAGGACTCAGCTCCTACAATGAGCAGTTCTTC	NA	TRBJ2-1	NA	TRBV2
CASSDSSWGSTGGGNEQFF	TGTGCCAGCAGTGACTCGAGTTGGGGATCGACAGGGGGGGGCAATGAGCAGTTCTTC	NA	TRBJ2-1	TRBD1	TRBV6-4
CASSIGQVLGNTIYF	TGTGCCAGTAGTATAGGGCAGGTGCTTGGAAACACCATATATTTT	NA	TRBJ1-3	NA	TRBV19
CAAGRVSSGANVLTF	TGTGCCGCGGGTCGGGTGAGCTCTGGGGCCAACGTCCTGACTTTC	few	TRBJ2-6	NA	TRBV6-1
CATAPGQGAGNTIYF	TGTGCCACCGCACCGGGACAGGGTGCTGGAAACACCATATATTTT	NA	TRBJ1-3	TRBD1	TRBV19
CASSIAGGRNQPQHF	TGTGCCAGTAGTATAGCGGGGGGTCGCAATCAGCCCCAGCATTTT	NA	TRBJ1-5	NA	TRBV19
CASSRQAGEEKLFF	TGTGCCAGCAGCCGACAGGCAGGAGAGGAAAAACTGTTTTTT	NA	TRBJ1-4	NA	TRBV7-2
CASRPTEVRSPLHF	TGTGCCAGCAGACCGACAGAGGTGCGATCCCCCCTCCACTTT	NA	TRBJ1-6	NA	TRBV27
CAWSVTEYSNQPQHF	TGTGCCTGGAGTGTAACCGAGTATAGCAATCAGCCCCAGCATTTT	NA	TRBJ1-5	NA	TRBV30
CASSIFEAYSNQPQHF	TGTGCCAGTAGTATCTTTGAGGCTTATAGCAATCAGCCCCAGCATTTT	NA	TRBJ1-5	NA	TRBV19
CAWSVFRSWFGDSDRTYNEQFF	TGTGCCTGGAGTGTTTTTCGAAGTTGGTTTGGAGATAGCGACCGAACCTACAATGAGCAGTTCTTC	few	TRBJ2-1	NA	TRBV30
CASLITGGGYGYTF	TGTGCCAGCCTTATAACGGGAGGGGGCTATGGCTACACCTTC	NA	TRBJ1-2	NA	TRBV2
CASSVSGYEQFF	TGTGCCAGCAGCGTATCAGGGTATGAGCAGTTCTTC	once	TRBJ2-1	NA	TRBV27
CASSPPRGRGTEAFF	TGTGCCAGCTCACCCCCCAGAGGGCGAGGCACTGAAGCTTTCTTT	NA	TRBJ1-1	NA	TRBV18
CASLPRGAYEQYF	TGTGCCAGCCTTCCCCGGGGTGCGTACGAGCAGTACTTC	NA	TRBJ2-7	NA	TRBV27
CASRQGFGSPLHF	TGTGCCAGCAGGCAGGGGTTTGGTTCACCCCTCCACTTT	NA	TRBJ1-6	NA	TRBV6-5
CASSLEEGLPTQYF	TGTGCCAGCAGCTTAGAAGAGGGCCTTCCAACCCAGTACTTC	NA	TRBJ2-5	NA	TRBV7-9
CASSWGGQGNTEAFF	TGTGCCAGCAGCTGGGGGGGACAGGGCAACACTGAAGCTTTCTTT	NA	TRBJ1-1	TRBD1	TRBV5-8
CASSYLTGGAGEVYF	TGTGCCAGCAGTTACCTGACAGGGGGCGCCGGGGAAGTGTACTTC	NA	TRBJ2-5	TRBD1	TRBV6-6
CASSPLMDSINQLQHF	TGTGCCAGCAGTCCGTTGATGGACAGCATTAATCAGCTCCAGCATTTT	NA	TRBJ1-5	NA	TRBV27
CASSIPGQGINYGYTF	TGTGCCAGTAGTATCCCTGGACAGGGTATCAACTATGGCTACACCTTC	NA	TRBJ1-2	TRBD1	TRBV19
CASSPAAGGNEQFF	TGTGCCAGCAGCCCTGCGGCTGGGGGGAATGAGCAGTTCTTC	NA	TRBJ2-1	NA	TRBV13
CASSFGVSGGTDTQYF	TGCGCCAGCAGCTTTGGTGTTTCGGGGGGAACAGATACGCAGTATTTT	once	TRBJ2-3	TRBD2	TRBV5-1
CASSPFTGIPYEQYF	TGCGCCAGCAGCCCCTTCACAGGGATCCCCTACGAGCAGTACTTC	NA	TRBJ2-7	NA	TRBV5-1
CASSELGPGQVVEQYF	TGTGCCAGCAGTGAACTGGGGCCGGGACAGGTGGTCGAGCAGTACTTC	NA	TRBJ2-7	TRBD1	TRBV2
CATSIGQGPVGTQYF	TGTGCCACCAGCATCGGACAGGGGCCCGTAGGTACGCAGTATTTT	NA	TRBJ2-3	TRBD1	TRBV15
CAWQHYASGSSVYEQYF	TGTGCCTGGCAACACTACGCTAGCGGGAGTTCCGTCTACGAGCAGTACTTC	NA	TRBJ2-7	TRBD2	TRBV30
CASSVSSGITTDTQYF	TGTGCCAGCAGCGTATCTAGCGGGATAACCACAGATACGCAGTATTTT	NA	TRBJ2-3	TRBD2	TRBV9
CAWSGTPGNTGELFF	TGTGCCTGGAGTGGGACTCCCGGCAACACCGGGGAGCTGTTTTTT	NA	TRBJ2-2	NA	TRBV30
CASSLVAGGDEQYF	TGCGCCAGCAGCTTGGTCGCGGGAGGAGACGAGCAGTACTTC	NA	TRBJ2-7	TRBD2	TRBV5-1
CASSPGQGSVSGELFF	TGTGCCAGCTCACCCGGACAGGGGTCGGTCTCCGGGGAGCTGTTTTTT	NA	TRBJ2-2	TRBD1	TRBV18
CASSPFLGTVSGNTIYF	TGTGCCAGCTCACCGTTTCTGGGGACAGTCTCTGGAAACACCATATATTTT	NA	TRBJ1-3	TRBD1	TRBV18
CASSLGGRENTGELFF	TGTGCCAGCAGCTTAGGGGGCAGGGAGAACACCGGGGAGCTGTTTTTT	NA	TRBJ2-2	NA	TRBV7-2
CASSQERGLAGMNEQFF	TGCGCCAGCAGCCAAGAAAGAGGACTAGCGGGAATGAATGAGCAGTTCTTC	NA	TRBJ2-1	TRBD2	TRBV4-1
CASSLDRGETQYF	TGTGCCAGCAGTTTAGACAGGGGAGAGACCCAGTACTTC	few	TRBJ2-5	TRBD1	TRBV28
CASSISPVEQFF	TGTGCCAGTAGTATATCCCCCGTTGAGCAGTTCTTC	NA	TRBJ2-1	NA	TRBV19
CASRPQGAGGYTF	TGTGCCAGCAGGCCACAGGGGGCGGGTGGCTACACCTTC	few	TRBJ1-2	TRBD1	TRBV6-5
CASSEAQETGELFF	TGCGCCAGCAGTGAGGCGCAGGAAACCGGGGAGCTGTTTTTT	few	TRBJ2-2	NA	TRBV10-1
CASSEGQGQYF	TGTGCCAGCAGCGAAGGACAGGGGCAGTACTTC	once	TRBJ2-7	TRBD1	TRBV11-2